This is a list of T cell receptor beta chains from one sample in a study of T cells after yellow fever vaccination. TCRdb ran MiXCR on the 5' RACE reads and lists one entry per CDR3 protein. The sample holds under 300,000 distinct CDR3 sequences, 13% seen once. The source was CD4+ T cells sorted from PBMCs, collected 45 days after the yellow fever booster vaccination. The receptors shown here come from a man aged 25-45 years who received the YFV17D yellow fever vaccine. Both conserved end residues are part of each CDR3. D genes are given only for firm matches. Some rows have no size entry. The others give once, few or many, or a class for an expanded clone.

many,TRBJ2-1,TRBV6-5,TRBD1,CASSRDRARYNEQFF,TGTGCCAGCAGCCGCGACAGGGCTCGCTACAATGAGCAGTTCTTC
NA,TRBJ2-5,TRBV7-2,NA,CASSRHRGGLNEETQYF,TGTGCCAGCAGCCGTCATCGAGGAGGGCTAAATGAGGAGACCCAGTACTTC
few,TRBJ2-7,TRBV5-1,NA,CASSLDVGSIEQYF,TGCGCCAGCAGCTTGGATGTCGGGAGCATCGAGCAGTACTTC
few,TRBJ2-5,TRBV18,NA,CASSPPVRDPLETQYF,TGTGCCAGCTCACCACCGGTGAGGGACCCGTTGGAGACCCAGTACTTC
few,TRBJ2-5,TRBV7-2,NA,CASSFSRNKETQYF,TGTGCCAGCAGCTTTAGCCGAAACAAAGAGACCCAGTACTTC
few,TRBJ2-1,TRBV7-3,NA,CASSPPGPTYNEQFF,TGTGCCAGCAGCCCGCCGGGACCTACCTACAATGAGCAGTTCTTC
few,TRBJ1-2,TRBV10-3,NA,CAISVQTLLHGYTF,TGTGCCATCAGTGTACAGACCCTTCTGCATGGCTACACCTTC
NA,TRBJ2-2,TRBV7-6,NA,CASSRQGGNGELFF,TGTGCCAGCAGCCGGCAGGGGGGTAACGGGGAGCTGTTTTTT
NA,TRBJ1-1,TRBV20-1,NA,CSARDGHRAAFF,TGCAGTGCTAGAGATGGACACAGGGCGGCTTTCTTT
few,TRBJ2-7,TRBV5-1,NA,CASSLEALSYEQYF,TGCGCCAGCAGCTTGGAGGCACTCTCCTACGAGCAGTACTTC
NA,TRBJ2-5,TRBV5-4,TRBD2,CASSLGPAGGPETQYF,TGTGCCAGCAGCTTGGGCCCCGCGGGAGGGCCTGAGACCCAGTACTTC
few,TRBJ2-3,TRBV9,NA,CASSAGTPRHTDTQYF,TGTGCCAGCAGCGCTGGGACTCCTCGACACACAGATACGCAGTATTTT
few,TRBJ2-7,TRBV11-1,TRBD2,CASSLTFGTSGIATYEQYF,TGTGCCAGCAGCTTAACCTTTGGGACTAGCGGGATAGCCACCTACGAGCAGTACTTC
few,TRBJ2-1,TRBV6-2/TRBV6-3,TRBD2,CASSYDREVAGSNEQFF,TGTGCCAGCAGTTACGATCGGGAGGTAGCGGGAAGTAATGAGCAGTTCTTC
NA,TRBJ2-7,TRBV21-1,NA,CASSRTANPSGEQYF,TGTGCCAGCAGCAGGACCGCTAACCCCTCTGGCGAGCAGTACTTC
NA,TRBJ2-3,TRBV7-6,NA,CASSLYNLARADTQYF,TGTGCCAGCAGCTTATATAATTTAGCTCGGGCAGATACGCAGTATTTT
few,TRBJ1-1,TRBV7-9,NA,CASSLENQGIAEAFF,TGTGCCAGCAGCTTAGAGAATCAGGGAATCGCTGAAGCTTTCTTT
NA,TRBJ2-1,TRBV20-1,TRBD2,CSAPGLLADNEQFF,TGCAGTGCTCCTGGGTTGCTAGCGGACAATGAGCAGTTCTTC
NA,TRBJ2-5,TRBV10-2,NA,CASSGISETYQETQYF,TGCGCCAGCAGTGGAATTAGCGAGACGTACCAAGAGACCCAGTACTTC
few,TRBJ1-2,TRBV29-1,NA,CSVVSAGNYGYTF,TGCAGCGTTGTATCCGCGGGGAACTATGGCTACACCTTC
few,TRBJ2-5,TRBV5-4,TRBD2,CASSSRLAETQYF,TGTGCCAGCAGCTCTAGACTAGCAGAGACCCAGTACTTC
few,TRBJ2-3,TRBV30,TRBD2,CAWTSGRTGSADTQYF,TGTGCCTGGACTAGCGGGAGGACAGGGTCCGCAGATACGCAGTATTTT
few,TRBJ2-5,TRBV11-2,TRBD2,CASSLVAGGPLGLETQYF,TGTGCCAGCAGCTTAGTGGCGGGAGGGCCATTGGGTCTCGAGACCCAGTACTTC
NA,TRBJ2-1,TRBV4-2,NA,CASSQEKVLYNEQFF,TGTGCCAGCAGCCAAGAAAAGGTACTTTACAATGAGCAGTTCTTC
many,TRBJ2-1,TRBV7-9,TRBD1,CASDYRGLSSYNEQFF,TGTGCCAGCGATTACAGGGGCCTGAGCTCCTACAATGAGCAGTTCTTC
NA,TRBJ1-2,TRBV20-1,NA,CSAKQGYGYTF,TGCAGTGCTAAGCAGGGCTACGGCTACACCTTC
NA,TRBJ2-5,TRBV7-6,TRBD2,CASSLVAGGPPPETQYF,TGTGCCAGCAGCTTAGTGGCGGGAGGGCCTCCACCGGAGACCCAGTACTTC
NA,TRBJ1-1,TRBV7-2,NA,CASSLGGLNTEAFF,TGTGCCAGCAGCTTAGGAGGTTTGAACACTGAAGCTTTCTTT
NA,TRBJ2-1,TRBV4-3,TRBD1,CASSQDPTGDAGSEQFF,TGCGCCAGCAGCCAAGACCCGACAGGGGACGCGGGCAGTGAGCAGTTCTTC
NA,TRBJ2-7,TRBV27,TRBD1,CASSLSGQGPYEQYF,TGTGCCAGCAGTTTATCGGGACAGGGCCCCTACGAGCAGTACTTC
NA,TRBJ2-1,TRBV4-3,NA,CASSKRASPTVYNEQFF,TGCGCCAGCAGCAAAAGGGCTAGCCCAACGGTTTACAATGAGCAGTTCTTC
few,TRBJ1-4,TRBV7-9,NA,CASSLDLEKLFF,TGTGCCAGCAGCTTAGACCTAGAAAAACTGTTTTTT
NA,TRBJ2-7,TRBV19,NA,CASSDAGTYEQYF,TGTGCCAGTAGTGACGCGGGAACCTACGAGCAGTACTTC
NA,TRBJ2-4,TRBV7-9,NA,CASSLGPGVGNIQYF,TGTGCCAGCAGCCTTGGACCCGGGGTTGGAAACATTCAGTACTTC
NA,TRBJ2-1,TRBV18,NA,CASSPRGPADYNEQFF,TGTGCCAGCTCACCCCGTGGGCCAGCAGATTACAATGAGCAGTTCTTC
many,TRBJ2-3,TRBV20-1,NA,CSARRDTQYF,TGCAGTGCTAGGAGGGATACGCAGTATTTT
many,TRBJ1-5,TRBV2,TRBD1,CASSRHRGENQPQHF,TGTGCCAGCAGTCGTCACAGGGGAGAGAATCAGCCCCAGCATTTT
NA,TRBJ2-1,TRBV29-1,NA,CSVVGTTGSSYNEQFF,TGCAGCGTTGTGGGGACCACAGGGAGCTCCTACAATGAGCAGTTCTTC
few,TRBJ1-3,TRBV18,NA,CASSPRGGLGNTIYF,TGTGCCAGCTCACCAAGGGGGGGCCTTGGAAACACCATATATTTT
few,TRBJ2-5,TRBV28,TRBD1,CASSRLSGGLETQYF,TGTGCCAGCAGCAGACTTTCAGGGGGCCTGGAGACCCAGTACTTC
few,TRBJ2-1,TRBV15,TRBD1,CATSRGGQGSNEQFF,TGTGCCACCAGCAGGGGTGGACAGGGAAGCAATGAGCAGTTCTTC
few,TRBJ2-7,TRBV2,TRBD2,CASKELAGVSSYEQYF,TGTGCCAGCAAGGAACTAGCGGGAGTTAGTTCCTACGAGCAGTACTTC
NA,TRBJ2-3,TRBV20-1,TRBD2,CSAASGTSTDTQYF,TGCAGTGCCGCTAGCGGGACTAGCACAGATACGCAGTATTTT
few,TRBJ2-2,TRBV9,NA,CASRPGNTGELFF,TGTGCCAGCAGGCCGGGGAACACCGGGGAGCTGTTTTTT
NA,TRBJ2-5,TRBV11-3,TRBD2,CASSLFSGGQETQYF,TGTGCCAGCAGCCTATTTAGCGGGGGGCAAGAGACCCAGTACTTC
NA,TRBJ2-7,TRBV29-1,TRBD2,CSVGVLAGPYEQYF,TGCAGCGTTGGGGTACTAGCGGGACCCTACGAGCAGTACTTC
many,TRBJ2-6,TRBV12-3/TRBV12-4,NA,CASSLAGANVLTF,TGTGCCAGCAGCTTAGCTGGGGCCAACGTCCTGACTTTC
NA,TRBJ2-7,TRBV29-1,TRBD1,CSVVFWTGGYEQYF,TGCAGCGTTGTATTTTGGACAGGCGGCTACGAGCAGTACTTC
many,TRBJ2-5,TRBV29-1,NA,CSVEVGETQYF,TGCAGCGTTGAAGTAGGAGAGACCCAGTACTTC
NA,TRBJ2-7,TRBV5-1,NA,CASSLVWGHEQYF,TGCGCCAGCAGCTTGGTTTGGGGGCACGAGCAGTACTTC
few,TRBJ2-1,TRBV20-1,NA,CSALSWMRDSYNEQFF,TGCAGTGCCCTGTCCTGGATGCGGGACTCCTACAATGAGCAGTTCTTC
NA,TRBJ2-3,TRBV21-1,NA,CASSNATGPDTQYF,TGTGCCAGCAGCAACGCGACTGGCCCAGATACGCAGTATTTT
many,TRBJ2-7,TRBV20-1,NA,CSAVGGPPDGGQYF,TGCAGTGCTGTAGGGGGTCCGCCAGACGGGGGGCAGTACTTC
many,TRBJ1-5,TRBV20-1,NA,CSATSTSNQPQHF,TGCAGTGCTACATCGACTAGCAATCAGCCCCAGCATTTT